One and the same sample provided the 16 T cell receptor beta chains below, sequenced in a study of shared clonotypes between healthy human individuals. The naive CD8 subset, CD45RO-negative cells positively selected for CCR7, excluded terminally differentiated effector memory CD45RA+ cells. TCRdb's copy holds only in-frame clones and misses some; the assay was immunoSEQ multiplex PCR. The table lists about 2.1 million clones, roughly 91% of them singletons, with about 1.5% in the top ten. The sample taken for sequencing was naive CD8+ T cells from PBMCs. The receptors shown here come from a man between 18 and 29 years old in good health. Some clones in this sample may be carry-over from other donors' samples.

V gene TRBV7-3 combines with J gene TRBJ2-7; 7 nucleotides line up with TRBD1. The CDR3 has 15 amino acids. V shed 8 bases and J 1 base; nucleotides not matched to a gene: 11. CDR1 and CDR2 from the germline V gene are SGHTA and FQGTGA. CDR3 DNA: TGTGCCAGCCGAAGGGGGCCAGACCCTTCCTACGAGCAGTACTTC. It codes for CASRRGPDPSYEQYF. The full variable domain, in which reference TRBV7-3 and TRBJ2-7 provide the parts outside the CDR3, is GAGVSQTPSNKVTEKGKYVELRCDPISGHTALYWYRQSLGQGPEFLIYFQGTGAADDSGLPNDRFFAVRPEGSVSTLKIQRTERGDSAVYLCASRRGPDPSYEQYFGPGTRLTVT.

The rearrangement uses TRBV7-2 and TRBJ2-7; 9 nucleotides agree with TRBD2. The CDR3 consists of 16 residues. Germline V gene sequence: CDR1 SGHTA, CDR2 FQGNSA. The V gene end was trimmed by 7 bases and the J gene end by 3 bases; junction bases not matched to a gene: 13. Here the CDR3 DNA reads TGTGCCAGCACCCATGGCGTGGCTAGCGGGATCTACGAGCAGTACTTC. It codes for CASTHGVASGIYEQYF.

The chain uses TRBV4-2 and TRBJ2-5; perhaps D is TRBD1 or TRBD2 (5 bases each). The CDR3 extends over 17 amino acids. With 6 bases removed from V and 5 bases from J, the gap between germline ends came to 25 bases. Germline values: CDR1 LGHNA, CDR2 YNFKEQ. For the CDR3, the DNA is TGTGCCAGCAGAGACGCCGGGGCCCTTATTGACGGGGAGACCCAGTACTTC. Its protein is CASRDAGALIDGETQYF.

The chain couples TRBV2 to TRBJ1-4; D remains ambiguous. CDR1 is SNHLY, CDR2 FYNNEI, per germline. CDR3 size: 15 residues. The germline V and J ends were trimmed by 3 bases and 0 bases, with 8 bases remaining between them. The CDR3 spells CASSDPSATNEKLFF. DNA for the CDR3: TGTGCCAGCAGTGACCCCTCCGCAACTAATGAAAAACTGTTTTTT.

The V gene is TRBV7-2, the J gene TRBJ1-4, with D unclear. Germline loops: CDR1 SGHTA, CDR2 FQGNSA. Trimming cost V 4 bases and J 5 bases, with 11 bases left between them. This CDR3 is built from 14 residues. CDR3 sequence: CASSSRQLNEKLFF. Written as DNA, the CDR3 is TGTGCCAGCAGCTCGAGGCAGCTGAATGAAAAACTGTTTTTT.

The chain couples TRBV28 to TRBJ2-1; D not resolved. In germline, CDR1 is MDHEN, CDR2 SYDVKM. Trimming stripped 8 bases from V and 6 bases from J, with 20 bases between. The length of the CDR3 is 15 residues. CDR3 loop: CASGSSIRKGNEQFF. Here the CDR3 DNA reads TGTGCCAGCGGTAGTAGCATCCGAAAGGGCAATGAGCAGTTCTTC.

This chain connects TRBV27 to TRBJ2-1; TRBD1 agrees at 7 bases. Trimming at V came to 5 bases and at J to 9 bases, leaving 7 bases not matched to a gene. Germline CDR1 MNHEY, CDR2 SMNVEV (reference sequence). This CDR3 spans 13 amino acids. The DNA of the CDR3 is TGTGCCAGCAGTCTATGGGACAGCTCTGAGCAGTTCTTC. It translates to CASSLWDSSEQFF.

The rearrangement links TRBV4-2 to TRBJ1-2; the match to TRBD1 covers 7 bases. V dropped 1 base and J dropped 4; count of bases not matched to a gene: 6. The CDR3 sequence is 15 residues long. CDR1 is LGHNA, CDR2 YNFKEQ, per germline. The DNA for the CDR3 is TGTGCCAGCAGCCAAGCCCTGGGACAGCTCTATGGCTACACCTTC. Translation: CASSQALGQLYGYTF.

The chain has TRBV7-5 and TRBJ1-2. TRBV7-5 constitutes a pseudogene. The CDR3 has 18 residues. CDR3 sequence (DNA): TGTGTCAGAAGCTTAGATCGGGCAGTCCTCTCCTCTAACTATGGCTACACCTTC. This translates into CVRSLDRAVLSSNYGYTF.

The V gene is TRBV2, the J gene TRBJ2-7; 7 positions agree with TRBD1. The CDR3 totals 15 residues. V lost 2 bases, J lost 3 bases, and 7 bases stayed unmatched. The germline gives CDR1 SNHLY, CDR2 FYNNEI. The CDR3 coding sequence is TGTGCCAGCAGTGAAAGTAAAGGGACAGTCTACGAGCAGTACTTC. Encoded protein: CASSESKGTVYEQYF.

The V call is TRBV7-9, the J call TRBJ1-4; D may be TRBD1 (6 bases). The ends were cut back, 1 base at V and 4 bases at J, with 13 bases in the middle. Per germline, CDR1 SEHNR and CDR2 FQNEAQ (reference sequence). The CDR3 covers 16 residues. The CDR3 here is CASSLGSSGDNEKLFF. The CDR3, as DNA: TGTGCCAGCAGCTTAGGGTCGTCAGGGGATAATGAAAAACTGTTTTTT.

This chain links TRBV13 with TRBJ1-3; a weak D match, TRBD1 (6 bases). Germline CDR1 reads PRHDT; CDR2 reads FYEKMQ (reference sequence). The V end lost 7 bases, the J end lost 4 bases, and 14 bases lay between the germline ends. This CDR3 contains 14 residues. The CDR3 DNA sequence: TGTGCCAGCATTAACAGGGTATCGGGAAACACCATATATTTT. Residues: CASINRVSGNTIYF.

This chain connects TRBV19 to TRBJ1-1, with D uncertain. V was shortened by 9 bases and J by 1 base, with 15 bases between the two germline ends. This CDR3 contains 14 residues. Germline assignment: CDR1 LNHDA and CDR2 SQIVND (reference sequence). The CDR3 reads CASQRSTPNTEAFF. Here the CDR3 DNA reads TGTGCCAGCCAACGGTCCACCCCGAACACTGAAGCTTTCTTT.

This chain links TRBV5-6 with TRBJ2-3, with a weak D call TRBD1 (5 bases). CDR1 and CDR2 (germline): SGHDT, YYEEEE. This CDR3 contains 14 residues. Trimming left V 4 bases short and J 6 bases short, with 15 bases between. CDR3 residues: CASSPRVSPDTQYF. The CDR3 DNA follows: TGTGCCAGCAGCCCCAGGGTTAGTCCGGATACGCAGTATTTT.

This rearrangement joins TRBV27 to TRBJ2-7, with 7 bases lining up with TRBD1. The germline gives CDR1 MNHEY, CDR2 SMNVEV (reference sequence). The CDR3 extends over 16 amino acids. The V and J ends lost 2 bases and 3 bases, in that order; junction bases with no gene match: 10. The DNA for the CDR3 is TGTGCCAGCAGTTTAAGTTTTGGACAGGCAATCTACGAGCAGTACTTC. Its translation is CASSLSFGQAIYEQYF.

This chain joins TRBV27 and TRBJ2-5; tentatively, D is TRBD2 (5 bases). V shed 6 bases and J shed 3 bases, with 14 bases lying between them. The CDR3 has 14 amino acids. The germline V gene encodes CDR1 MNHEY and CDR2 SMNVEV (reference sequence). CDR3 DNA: TGTGCCAGCAGGGGCCAAGGGCGGGAAGAGACCCAGTACTTC. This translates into CASRGQGREETQYF.